The text below deals with one T cell receptor beta chain. This clone was counted only a few times. Its specific antigen is unknown. No base-level quality is on record; no much larger clone is a single base apart. The High Capacity cDNA Reverse Transcription Kit was used to reverse transcribe all of the isolated RNA, meaning that expressed TCRB transcripts were what got sequenced. Naive, central memory and regulatory T cell samples underwent deep immunoSEQ sequencing, averaging about 3.5 million total reads per sample. Sorted cells were lysed in RLT buffer and RNA was extracted with DNase-treated RNeasy Micro or Mini kits, depending on cell number. To prevent cross-contamination, every cell subset was processed on its own, while patient and healthy donor samples were processed together. TCRB sequences were amplified from cDNA with the immunoSEQ multiplex PCR, producing 87-bp fragments spanning the CDR3 region. Sequencing of the amplicons was done on the Illumina HiSeq platform. In the paper's pipeline: Synthetic template baselines were used to correct PCR bias computationally, reads within Hamming distance 2 were collapsed together, and singletons that could not be merged were discarded. Reads were aligned to IMGT to assign V, D and J genes, CDR3 length, and insertions or deletions at six rearrangement sites. Within each subset, clonotype counts were normalized to sorted cell number, and only after that were true diversity and Gini coefficients computed with the tcR R package. The overlap coefficient, calculated on TCRB nucleotide sequences, was used to quantify repertoire sharing. TCRdb provides this immuneACCESS table in a form limited to in-frame rearrangements. Some clones are lacking; in checked studies, under half of them reflect an unresolved V gene, and why the rest are absent is not known. Clone size and V and J calls were adopted from that table, with D and trimming inferred from the DNA. This sample gives under 200,000 clones in total; 10% of them show up just once. More than 0.4% of the sample is held by the ten biggest clonotypes.

Each donor gave one peripheral blood draw, averaging about 120 mL, which was collected into heparinised tubes. A BD FACSAria II was used to sort naive, central memory, regulatory and stem cell-like memory CD4+ T cells with a panel that included CD45RO, CCR7, CD25, CD127, CD95 and CD27. A purity above 95% was achieved for all sorted populations. Right away, PBMCs were isolated by Lymphoprep density gradient centrifugation and were stained directly, with no culture step. So that batch effects would be minimized, each experiment stained and sorted samples in pairs, pairing one healthy donor with one patient. The sample is drawn from a study of beta chain features in type 1 diabetes (dated by TCRdb to the late 2010s). The study in broad terms: Mean age, gender distribution, total cell number and subset yield were not different between patients and healthy donors. A total of 85 million to 140 million sorted cells were examined across all samples, and the number of cells per subset was strongly correlated with RNA yield. The study compared the TCRB repertoires of sorted circulating CD4+ T cell subsets in recently diagnosed type 1 diabetes patients with those in matched healthy donors. Regulatory and stem cell-like memory subsets were isolated from only 8 patients and roughly eight healthy donors, whereas naive and central memory subsets came from all 28 donors. What the authors observed across the whole study: Type 1 diabetes patients showed a moderate but significant shortening of TCRB CDR3 length in all four CD4+ subsets. Patients with type 1 diabetes made fewer insertions and deleted more nucleotides at VDJ recombination sites, implying thymic rearrangement abnormalities. Sequencing cDNA rather than genomic DNA could over-represent highly expressing activated cells, although activation and CD3 levels did not differ between groups. Naive, central memory and regulatory TCRB repertoires appeared to be more similar among patients than among healthy donors. HLA sub-analyses involved small numbers of individuals, so any influence of HLA type on TCRB rearrangement remained unresolved. Shorter templates might be favored by PCR, yet because patient and control samples were amplified and corrected together, any such skew would affect both groups equally.

The CDR3, from cysteine to phenylalanine, totals 11 residues. The kept DNA is CDR3 alone, 33 bases in frame from the first base. V and J lose 4 bases and 12 bases, and a span of 10 bases separates them. Via the germline V gene, CDR1 is MDHEN and CDR2 SYDVKM. The sample was central memory CD4+ T cells from blood. Here the chain combines TRBV28 and TRBJ2-1, with the D gene not confidently named. The source of this sequence is a man younger than 40 with type 1 diabetes. The CDR3 sequence is CASSSGLGQFF. The DNA sequence is given as TGTGCCAGCAGTTCCGGGTTAGGGCAGTTCTTC.